A selection of T cell receptor beta chains follows, all from one sample in a study of B cell selection in AIRE deficiency. Only in-frame clones appear in the TCRdb table, and some are missing; sequencing was by immunoSEQ multiplex PCR. The repertoire includes 15,000 to 20,000 clones, about 93% of them detected once, and roughly 0.9% sits in the top ten. Input material: CD4+CD25+ Tregs sorted from PBMCs. The receptors stem from a human donor in good health. CDR3s include the opening cysteine and the closing phenylalanine or tryptophan. The D gene is left open where the match is weak. Clone size is given for some rows only: seen once, a few or many times, or a class if the clone is expanded.

D gene	V gene	clone size	J gene	CDR3 protein	CDR3 DNA
-	TRBV15	-	TRBJ1-2	CATSRDLTGYGYTF	TGTGCCACCAGCAGAGATCTAACGGGGTATGGCTACACCTTC
-	TRBV6-1	-	TRBJ2-3	CASKTGRATDTQYF	TGTGCCAGCAAAACAGGCCGAGCGACAGATACGCAGTATTTT
-	TRBV6-6	-	TRBJ2-1	CATKTASVNEQFF	TGTGCCACCAAGACAGCGTCGGTCAATGAGCAGTTCTTC
-	TRBV5-4	-	TRBJ1-1	CASSLGPQKNTEAFF	TGTGCCAGCAGCTTGGGCCCCCAGAAGAACACTGAAGCTTTCTTT
-	TRBV7-8	-	TRBJ2-7	CASSLVAGQLFEQYF	TGTGCCAGCAGCTTAGTCGCGGGACAGCTTTTCGAGCAGTACTTC
-	TRBV27	-	TRBJ1-4	CASSLFSGAVAELFF	TGTGCCAGCAGTTTATTTTCAGGTGCTGTTGCTGAACTGTTTTTT
TRBD1	TRBV6-1	-	TRBJ1-5	CASSAPGGGQPQHF	TGTGCCAGCAGTGCCCCAGGGGGGGGTCAGCCCCAGCATTTT
-	TRBV20-1	-	TRBJ1-1	CSAAGGHAFF	TGCAGTGCCGCAGGAGGGCACGCTTTCTTT
-	TRBV2	-	TRBJ1-3	CASSEVRWSQLYF	TGTGCCAGCAGTGAAGTCCGATGGTCCCAACTATATTTT
-	TRBV11-2	-	TRBJ2-3	CASSWFMAGPDTQYF	TGTGCCAGCAGCTGGTTTATGGCAGGACCAGATACGCAGTATTTT
-	TRBV15	-	TRBJ1-5	CATSRDRSYQPQHF	TGTGCCACCAGCAGAGATCGCAGCTATCAGCCCCAGCATTTT
TRBD1	TRBV6-1	-	TRBJ1-1	CASSIQGGTTEAFF	TGTGCCAGCAGCATACAGGGGGGGACCACTGAAGCTTTCTTT
TRBD2	TRBV19	-	TRBJ2-7	CASSTGLAGVSEQYF	TGTGCCAGTAGTACAGGACTAGCGGGAGTCAGCGAGCAGTACTTC
-	TRBV29-1	once	TRBJ1-3	CSVQGGGNTIYF	TGCAGCGTCCAAGGTGGAGGAAACACCATATATTTT
-	TRBV11-2	once	TRBJ2-1	CASSLFSSEHNEQFF	TGTGCCAGCAGCTTATTCTCTAGCGAACACAATGAGCAGTTCTTC
TRBD1	TRBV5-1	-	TRBJ1-2	CASSSTGQGTYGYTF	TGCGCCAGCAGCTCGACGGGACAGGGCACCTATGGCTACACCTTC
-	TRBV5-1	-	TRBJ2-2	CASSLRDPANTGELFF	TGCGCCAGCAGCCTCCGGGACCCCGCGAACACCGGGGAGCTGTTTTTT
-	TRBV18	-	TRBJ1-1	CASSPGLVNTEAFF	TGTGCCAGCTCACCGGGGCTTGTGAACACTGAAGCTTTCTTT
-	TRBV28	-	TRBJ2-5	CASSLGGGKETQYF	TGTGCCAGCAGTTTAGGTGGCGGGAAAGAGACCCAGTACTTC
-	TRBV10-1	once	TRBJ2-7	CASSDGVAVVYEQYF	TGCGCCAGCAGTGATGGAGTAGCGGTTGTTTACGAGCAGTACTTC
TRBD1	TRBV19	-	TRBJ1-4	CASNANPTGGFEKLFF	TGTGCCAGTAACGCCAACCCGACAGGGGGGTTTGAAAAACTGTTTTTT
TRBD1	TRBV7-9	large	TRBJ2-7	CASSHRQGAREQYF	TGTGCCAGCAGCCACCGACAGGGGGCGAGGGAGCAGTACTTC
-	TRBV28	-	TRBJ2-7	CASSRTVPYEQYF	TGTGCCAGCAGTAGAACAGTACCTTACGAGCAGTACTTC
-	TRBV5-1	-	TRBJ2-5	CASSLVIRGQETQYF	TGCGCCAGCAGCTTGGTGATCAGGGGACAAGAGACCCAGTACTTC
TRBD1	TRBV7-2	-	TRBJ1-2	CASSSGQIFYGYTF	TGTGCCAGCAGCTCGGGACAGATCTTCTATGGCTACACCTTC
-	TRBV14	-	TRBJ1-2	CASSEQVSGKTYGYTF	TGTGCCAGCAGCGAACAGGTATCTGGAAAGACCTATGGCTACACCTTC
-	TRBV7-9	-	TRBJ1-4	CASSVDGGPNEKLFF	TGTGCCAGCAGCGTAGACGGGGGGCCGAATGAAAAACTGTTTTTT
-	TRBV5-1	-	TRBJ1-1	CASSFFQNTEAFF	TGCGCCAGCAGCTTCTTTCAGAACACTGAAGCTTTCTTT
TRBD2	TRBV18	-	TRBJ2-2	CASSPSSGMNTGELFF	TGTGCCAGCTCACCAAGTAGCGGGATGAACACCGGGGAGCTGTTTTTT
TRBD2	TRBV2	-	TRBJ2-7	CASSVVKRGPYEQYF	TGTGCCAGCAGTGTTGTCAAGCGGGGCCCCTACGAGCAGTACTTC
TRBD1	TRBV7-9	-	TRBJ2-7	CASSWGQGIDEQYF	TGTGCCAGCAGCTGGGGACAGGGGATCGACGAGCAGTACTTC
-	TRBV7-8	-	TRBJ2-5	CASSLRLTQETQYF	TGTGCCAGCAGCTTAAGGCTCACCCAAGAGACCCAGTACTTC
TRBD1	TRBV14	once	TRBJ2-3	CASSPRTGSGGTDTQYF	TGTGCCAGCAGCCCGAGGACAGGGTCAGGGGGCACAGATACGCAGTATTTT
TRBD2	TRBV5-1	-	TRBJ2-3	CASSPQTSGSSDTQYF	TGCGCCAGCAGCCCTCAGACTAGCGGGAGTTCAGATACGCAGTATTTT
TRBD1	TRBV7-4	-	TRBJ2-7	CASSWDRGISYEQYF	TGTGCCAGCAGCTGGGACAGGGGGATTTCCTACGAGCAGTACTTC
-	TRBV7-3	-	TRBJ1-4	CASSRRDYNEKLFF	TGTGCCAGCAGCAGGCGGGATTATAATGAAAAACTGTTTTTT
-	TRBV18	-	TRBJ1-5	CASSPLQGQPQHF	TGTGCCAGCTCACCGTTACAGGGTCAGCCCCAGCATTTT
TRBD1	TRBV5-4	-	TRBJ1-6	CASSLEHGQGASSPLHF	TGTGCCAGCAGCTTGGAGCATGGACAGGGGGCCAGTTCACCCCTCCACTTT
-	TRBV7-8	-	TRBJ2-7	CASSSVVRSEQYF	TGTGCCAGCAGCTCCGTGGTACGGAGCGAGCAGTACTTC
-	TRBV19	few	TRBJ1-1	CASSLAGRYTEAFF	TGTGCCAGTAGTCTGGCCGGGCGTTACACTGAAGCTTTCTTT
TRBD2	TRBV2	-	TRBJ2-1	CASSAPGLAGNEQFF	TGTGCCAGCAGTGCTCCGGGACTAGCGGGCAATGAGCAGTTCTTC
-	TRBV14	-	TRBJ2-7	CASSPTGRTFSYEQYF	TGTGCCAGCAGCCCGACAGGAAGAACTTTCTCCTACGAGCAGTACTTC